The present TCR beta chain was sequenced within a study of HIV-infected patients and healthy controls. TCRdb re-called the 5' RACE reads with MiXCR, one entry per CDR3 protein. The sample contains about 70,000 distinct CDR3 sequences, about 17% of which appear only once. Per germline, CDR1 SQVTM and CDR2 ANQGSEA. V was clipped by 5 bases and J by 6 bases; unmatched bases: 7. The CDR3 totals 14 residues. The J gene is TRBJ1-2, the V gene TRBV29-1; TRBD1 agrees at 12 bases. This TCR was sampled from a human donor in good health. Sequencing was carried out using CD4+ T cells from blood. DNA for the CDR3: TGCAGCGTTTGGCCCGGGACAGGGGGCAATGGCTACACCTTC. Translated: CSVWPGTGGNGYTF.